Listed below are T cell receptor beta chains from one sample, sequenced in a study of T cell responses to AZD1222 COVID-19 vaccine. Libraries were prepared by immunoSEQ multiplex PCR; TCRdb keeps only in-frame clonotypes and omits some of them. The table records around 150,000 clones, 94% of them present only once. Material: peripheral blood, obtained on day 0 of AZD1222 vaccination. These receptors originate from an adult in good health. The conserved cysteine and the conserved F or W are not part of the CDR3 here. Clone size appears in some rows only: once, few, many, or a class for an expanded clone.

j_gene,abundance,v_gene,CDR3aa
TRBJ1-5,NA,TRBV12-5,ASGLVRFSDTFSNQPQH
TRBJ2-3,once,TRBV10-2,ASSEIAGGITDTQY
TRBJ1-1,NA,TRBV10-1,ASSESRVGASPTPEEAF
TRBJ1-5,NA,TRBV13,ASSSSGTGRQPQH
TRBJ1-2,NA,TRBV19,ASSQRLHPGYGYT
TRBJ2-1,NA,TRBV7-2,ASSWTSGHNNEQF
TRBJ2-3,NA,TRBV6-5,ASSFTPDTQY
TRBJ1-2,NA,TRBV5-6,ASSAGQGSYGYT
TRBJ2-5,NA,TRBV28,ASSLFPRDIETQY
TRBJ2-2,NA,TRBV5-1,ASSPDTTGELF
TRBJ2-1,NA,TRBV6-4,ASSPGQGEGNEQF
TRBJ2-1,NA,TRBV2,ASSERTAFYNEQF
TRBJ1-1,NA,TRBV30,AWIDGQAEAF
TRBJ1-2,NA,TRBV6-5,ASSLGQGGYGYT
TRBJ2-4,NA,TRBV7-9,ASGNLQGFIQY
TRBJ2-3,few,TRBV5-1,ASSSAFGGVSSTDTQY
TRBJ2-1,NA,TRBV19,ASSMEGLFYNEQF
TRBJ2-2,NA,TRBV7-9,ASSSSGQGISLNTGELF
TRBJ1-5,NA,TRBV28,ASSLQGNQPQH
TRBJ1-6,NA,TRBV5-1,ASQTGFSYNSPLH
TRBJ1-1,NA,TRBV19,ASSPLPGQGHTEAF
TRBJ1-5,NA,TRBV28,ASSLSGQPQH
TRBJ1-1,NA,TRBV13,ASLEWWRRVNTEAF
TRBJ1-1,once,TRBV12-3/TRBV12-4,ASSFSRDEGAF